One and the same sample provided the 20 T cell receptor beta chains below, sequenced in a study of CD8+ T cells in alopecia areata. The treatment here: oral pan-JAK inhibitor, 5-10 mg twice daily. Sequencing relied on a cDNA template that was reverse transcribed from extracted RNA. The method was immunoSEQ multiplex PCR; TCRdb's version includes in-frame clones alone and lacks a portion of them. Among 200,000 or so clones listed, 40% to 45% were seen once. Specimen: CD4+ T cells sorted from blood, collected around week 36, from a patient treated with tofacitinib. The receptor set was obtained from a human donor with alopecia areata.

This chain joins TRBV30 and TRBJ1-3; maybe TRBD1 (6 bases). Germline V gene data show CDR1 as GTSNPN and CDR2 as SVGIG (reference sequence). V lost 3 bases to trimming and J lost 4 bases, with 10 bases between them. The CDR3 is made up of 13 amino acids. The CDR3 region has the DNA TGTGCCTGGAGGCCGGACAGAGGAAACACCATATATTTT. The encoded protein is CAWRPDRGNTIYF.

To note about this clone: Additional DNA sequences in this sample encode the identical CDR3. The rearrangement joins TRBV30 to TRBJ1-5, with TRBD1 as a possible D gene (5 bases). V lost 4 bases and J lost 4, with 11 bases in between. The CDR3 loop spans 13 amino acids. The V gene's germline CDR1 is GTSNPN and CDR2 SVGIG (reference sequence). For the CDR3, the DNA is TGTGCCTGGAATACGAGGGGAAATCAGCCCCAGCATTTT. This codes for CAWNTRGNQPQHF.

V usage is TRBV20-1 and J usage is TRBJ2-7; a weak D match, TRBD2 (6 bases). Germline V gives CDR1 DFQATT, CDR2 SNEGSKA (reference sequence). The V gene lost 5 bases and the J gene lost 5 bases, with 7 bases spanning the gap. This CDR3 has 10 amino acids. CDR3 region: CSAAGNEQYF. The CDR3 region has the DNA TGCAGTGCTGCGGGGAACGAGCAGTACTTC.

This CDR3 reads CASSPGLAGAKNIQYF. The CDR3 region has the DNA TGCGCCAGCAGCCCCGGACTAGCGGGAGCCAAAAACATTCAGTACTTC. V usage is TRBV4-1 and J usage is TRBJ2-4, with TRBD2 matching over 11 bases. V was pared by 4 bases and J by 0 bases, with 2 bases of the junction left unmatched. CDR1 and CDR2 (germline): MGHRA, YSYEKL. The CDR3 totals 16 residues.

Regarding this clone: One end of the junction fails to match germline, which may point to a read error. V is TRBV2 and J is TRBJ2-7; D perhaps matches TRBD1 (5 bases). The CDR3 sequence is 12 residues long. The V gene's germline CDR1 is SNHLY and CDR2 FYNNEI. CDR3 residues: CAGRQLPYEQYF. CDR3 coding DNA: TGTGCCGGCAGACAGTTACCCTACGAGCAGTACTTC.

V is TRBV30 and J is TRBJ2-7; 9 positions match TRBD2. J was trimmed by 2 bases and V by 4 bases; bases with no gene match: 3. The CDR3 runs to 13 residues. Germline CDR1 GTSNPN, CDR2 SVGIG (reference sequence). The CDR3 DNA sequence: TGTGCCTGGAATCCTAGCGGGGCCTACGAGCAGTACTTC. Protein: CAWNPSGAYEQYF.

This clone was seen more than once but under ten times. CDR3 protein: CSVGGPSSYNEQFF. CDR3 bases: TGCAGCGTTGGAGGACCCAGCTCCTACAATGAGCAGTTCTTC. The V gene is TRBV29-1, the J gene TRBJ2-1; no firm D call. This CDR3 is built from 14 residues. Between the trimmed V and J ends, which lost 4 bases and 0 bases, there was a span of 10 bases. The germline V gene has CDR1 SQVTM and CDR2 ANQGSEA.

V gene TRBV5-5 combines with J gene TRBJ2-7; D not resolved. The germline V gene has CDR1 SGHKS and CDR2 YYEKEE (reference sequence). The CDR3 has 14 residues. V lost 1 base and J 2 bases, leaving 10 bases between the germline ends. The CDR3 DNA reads TGTGCCAGCAGCTTGATGAGTAAGGCCTACGAGCAGTACTTC. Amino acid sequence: CASSLMSKAYEQYF.

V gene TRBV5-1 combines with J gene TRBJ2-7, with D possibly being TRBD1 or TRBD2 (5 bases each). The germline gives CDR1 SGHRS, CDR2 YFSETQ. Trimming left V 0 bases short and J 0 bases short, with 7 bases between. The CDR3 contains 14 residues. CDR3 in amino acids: CASSLERGSYEQYF. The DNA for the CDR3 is TGCGCCAGCAGCTTGGAGAGGGGCTCCTACGAGCAGTACTTC.

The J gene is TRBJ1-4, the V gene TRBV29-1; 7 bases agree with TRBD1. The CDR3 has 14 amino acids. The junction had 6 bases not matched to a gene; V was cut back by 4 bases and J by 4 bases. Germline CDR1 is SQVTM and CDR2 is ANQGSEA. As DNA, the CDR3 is TGCAGCGTTGCCCCGGACAGGATTAATGAAAAACTGTTTTTT. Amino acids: CSVAPDRINEKLFF.

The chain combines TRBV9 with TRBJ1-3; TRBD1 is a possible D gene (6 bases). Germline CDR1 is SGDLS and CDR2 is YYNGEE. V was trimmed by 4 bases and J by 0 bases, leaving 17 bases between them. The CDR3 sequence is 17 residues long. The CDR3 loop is CASSPRGQAISGNTIYF. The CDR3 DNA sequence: TGTGCCAGCAGCCCCCGGGGGCAGGCCATCTCTGGAAACACCATATATTTT.

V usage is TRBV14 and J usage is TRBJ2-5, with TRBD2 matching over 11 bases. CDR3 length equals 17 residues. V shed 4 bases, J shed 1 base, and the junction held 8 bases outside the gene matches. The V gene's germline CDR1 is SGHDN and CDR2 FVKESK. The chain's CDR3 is CASSRLTSGRAQETQYF. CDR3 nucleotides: TGTGCCAGCAGCCGTTTAACTAGCGGGAGAGCCCAAGAGACCCAGTACTTC.

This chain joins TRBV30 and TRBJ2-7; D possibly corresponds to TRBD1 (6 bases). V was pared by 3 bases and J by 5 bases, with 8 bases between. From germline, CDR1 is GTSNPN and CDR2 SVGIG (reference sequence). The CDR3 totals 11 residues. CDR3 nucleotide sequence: TGTGCCTGGAGACAGGGTCACGAGCAGTACTTC. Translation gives CAWRQGHEQYF.

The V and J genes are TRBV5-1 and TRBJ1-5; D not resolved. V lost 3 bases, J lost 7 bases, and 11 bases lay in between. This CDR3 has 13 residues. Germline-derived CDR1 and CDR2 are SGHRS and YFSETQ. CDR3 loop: CASSSVVGQPQHF. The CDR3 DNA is TGCGCCAGCAGCTCGGTCGTGGGGCAGCCCCAGCATTTT.

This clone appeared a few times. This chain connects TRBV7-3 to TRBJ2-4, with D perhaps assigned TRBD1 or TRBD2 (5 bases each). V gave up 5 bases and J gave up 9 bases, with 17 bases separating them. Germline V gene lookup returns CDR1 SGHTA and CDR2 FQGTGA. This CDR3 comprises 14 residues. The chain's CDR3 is CASSGRDVGGIQYF. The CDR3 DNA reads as TGTGCCAGCAGCGGCCGGGACGTGGGCGGCATTCAGTACTTC.

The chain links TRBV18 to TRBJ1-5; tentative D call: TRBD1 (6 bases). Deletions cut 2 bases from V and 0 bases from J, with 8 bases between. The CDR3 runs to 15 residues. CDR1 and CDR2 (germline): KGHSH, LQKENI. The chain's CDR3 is CASSPSGDSNQPQHF. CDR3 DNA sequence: TGTGCCAGCTCACCATCAGGGGATAGCAATCAGCCCCAGCATTTT.

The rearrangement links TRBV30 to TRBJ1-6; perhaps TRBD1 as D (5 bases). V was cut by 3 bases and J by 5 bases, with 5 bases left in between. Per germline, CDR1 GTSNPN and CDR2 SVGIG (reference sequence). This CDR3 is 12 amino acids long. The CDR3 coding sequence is TGTGCCTGGAGGGACAATAATTCACCCCTCCACTTT. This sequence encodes CAWRDNNSPLHF.

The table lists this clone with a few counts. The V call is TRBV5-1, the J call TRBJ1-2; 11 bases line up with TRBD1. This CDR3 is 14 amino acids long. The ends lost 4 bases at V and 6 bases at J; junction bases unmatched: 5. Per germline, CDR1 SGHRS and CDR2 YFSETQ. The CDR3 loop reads CASSTGTGGDGYTF. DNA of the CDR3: TGCGCCAGCAGCACCGGGACAGGGGGTGATGGCTACACCTTC.

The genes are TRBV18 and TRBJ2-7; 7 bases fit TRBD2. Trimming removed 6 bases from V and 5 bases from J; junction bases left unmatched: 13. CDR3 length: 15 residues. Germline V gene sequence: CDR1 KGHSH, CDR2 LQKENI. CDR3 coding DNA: TGTGCCAGCTCCAGACCCGCGGGAGAGACAAACGAGCAGTACTTC. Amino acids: CASSRPAGETNEQYF. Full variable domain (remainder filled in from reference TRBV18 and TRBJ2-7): NAGVMQNPRHLVRRRGQEARLRCSPMKGHSHVYWYRQLPEEGLKFMVYLQKENIIDESGMPKERFSAEFPKEGPSILRIQQVVRGDSAAYFCASSRPAGETNEQYFGPGTRLTVT.

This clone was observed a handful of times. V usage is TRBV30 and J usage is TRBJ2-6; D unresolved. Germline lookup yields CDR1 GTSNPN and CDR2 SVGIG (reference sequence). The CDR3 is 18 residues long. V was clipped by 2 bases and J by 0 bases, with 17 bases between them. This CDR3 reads CAWSHGRTSSSGANVLTF. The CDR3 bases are TGTGCCTGGAGTCATGGAAGGACCTCTTCCTCTGGGGCCAACGTCCTGACTTTC.